Listed below are T cell receptor beta chains from one sample, sequenced in a study of cytomegalovirus exposure and HLA in healthy donors. Clones were sequenced by immunoSEQ multiplex PCR, and TCRdb holds only the in-frame ones, with some missing. The sample holds about 200,000 clones; approximately 79% are singletons and the top ten take about 1.8%. The sample was PBMCs. The receptors derive from a man over 45 in good health and CMV-seronegative. CDR3s include the opening cysteine and the closing phenylalanine or tryptophan. Fields, in order: D gene, clone size, V gene, J gene, CDR3 DNA, CDR3 protein. The D gene is left open where the match is weak. Clone sizes are given selectively: once, few, many, or a class where the clone is expanded.

.	few	TRBV4-1	TRBJ1-1	TGCGCCAGCAGCCATGGAGGAGCGAACACTGAAGCTTTCTTT	CASSHGGANTEAFF
.	once	TRBV2	TRBJ2-2	TGTGCCAGCAGGGTCGGACTTGCGAACACCGGGGAGCTGTTTTTT	CASRVGLANTGELFF
TRBD1	.	TRBV15	TRBJ2-2	TGTGCCACCAGCAGCCGACAGGGAATCACCGGGGAGCTGTTTTTT	CATSSRQGITGELFF
TRBD2	.	TRBV11-2	TRBJ2-1	TGTGCCAGCAGCTTAGAATCAACTAGCGTCTTGATCTACAATGAGCAGTTCTTC	CASSLESTSVLIYNEQFF
.	once	TRBV7-8	TRBJ2-5	TGTGCCAGCAGCTCGTGGGACGGAGGGGGGGAGCAGTACTTC	CASSSWDGGGEQYF
TRBD2	.	TRBV29-1	TRBJ2-3	TGCAGCGTTTATCTAGCGGAAGGCACAGATACGCAGTATTTT	CSVYLAEGTDTQYF
.	.	TRBV25-1	TRBJ2-7	TGTGCCAGCAGCGAAAATGTCCTACGGAGCTACGAGCAGTACTTC	CASSENVLRSYEQYF
.	.	TRBV6-6	TRBJ2-7	TGTGCCAGCACCTTACATAGCGGAGAGGGCTCGTACTTC	CASTLHSGEGSYF
TRBD1	.	TRBV28	TRBJ1-2	TGTGCCAGCAGCGACAGGGCTCGGGGCTACACCTTC	CASSDRARGYTF
.	.	TRBV25-1	TRBJ2-7	TGTGCCAGCAGTAAACAAGCCGGGGTTACCTACGAGCAGTACTTC	CASSKQAGVTYEQYF
TRBD1	few	TRBV27	TRBJ2-1	TGTGCCAGCAGTCCCCGGGACAGGGGAACCTACAATGAGCAGTTCTTC	CASSPRDRGTYNEQFF
.	.	TRBV5-1	TRBJ2-5	TGCGCCAGCAGCTTCGGCAGGGCGCAAGAGACCCAGTACTTC	CASSFGRAQETQYF
.	once	TRBV7-9	TRBJ1-2	TGTGCCAGCAGCTTAGCGCTCCGGGGGGGGGACGGCTACACCTTC	CASSLALRGGDGYTF
TRBD2	.	TRBV11-2	TRBJ2-1	TGTGCCAGCTTGGGAGCGGGAAGGGAGTACAATGAGCAGTTCTTC	CASLGAGREYNEQFF
TRBD2	.	TRBV7-8	TRBJ2-1	TGTGCCAGCAGCGCGGGGGGGCAGGGGAATGAGCAGTTCTTC	CASSAGGQGNEQFF
.	.	TRBV6-1	TRBJ2-7	TGTGCCAGCAGAAAGGGGGGGGAGCAGTACTTC	CASRKGGEQYF
.	.	TRBV5-1	TRBJ2-3	TGCGCCAGCAGCTTTTTGGCAGGGGTGTCGACAGATACGCAGTATTTT	CASSFLAGVSTDTQYF
.	.	TRBV7-6	TRBJ1-1	TGTGCCAGCAGCTTCGGACAGCTGGGGATGAACACTGAAGCTTTCTTT	CASSFGQLGMNTEAFF
.	.	TRBV5-1	TRBJ1-2	TGCGCCAGCAGCTTGGGCGGTGCTAACTATGGCTACACCTTC	CASSLGGANYGYTF
.	few	TRBV29-1	TRBJ2-7	TGCAGCGTTGAAGAGGAGGGGTCCTACGAGCAGTACTTC	CSVEEEGSYEQYF
TRBD2	.	TRBV7-2	TRBJ2-1	TGTGCCAGCAGCTTAGCCACACTAGCGGGGGGGCAGTTCTTC	CASSLATLAGGQFF
TRBD1	.	TRBV15	TRBJ2-7	TGTGCCACCAGTCTTACCCCGGGACAGGGATTCGACGAGCAGTACTTC	CATSLTPGQGFDEQYF
.	.	TRBV5-5	TRBJ1-2	TGTGCCAGCAGCTTGGACAGGGACGGCTACACCTTC	CASSLDRDGYTF
.	.	TRBV7-9	TRBJ1-5	TGTGCCAGCAGCTTAACAGGTATCTCTCATCAGCCCCAGCATTTT	CASSLTGISHQPQHF
.	.	TRBV9	TRBJ1-1	TGTGCCAGCAGCCCCAACAGGGATCACACTGAAGCTTTCTTT	CASSPNRDHTEAFF
TRBD1	once	TRBV10-3	TRBJ2-7	TGTGCCACACAAGAGACAGGGTTGGTGAACGAGCAGTACTTC	CATQETGLVNEQYF
.	.	TRBV19	TRBJ2-2	TGTGCCAGTAGTATTCAGGGGCTCGGCACCGGGGAGCTGTTTTTT	CASSIQGLGTGELFF
TRBD1	.	TRBV27	TRBJ2-7	TGTGCCAGCAGTTCCCTCGGACAGGGTTACTACGAGCAGTACTTC	CASSSLGQGYYEQYF
.	once	TRBV6-1	TRBJ2-5	TGTGCCAGCAGACGGACATGGGAGACCCAGTACTTC	CASRRTWETQYF
TRBD2	.	TRBV27	TRBJ2-7	TGTGCCAGCAGTACCCGACTAGCGGGAGGCCACGAGCAGTACTTC	CASSTRLAGGHEQYF
TRBD2	.	TRBV5-6	TRBJ2-1	TGTGCCAGCAGCTCGCAGACTAGCGGGAGTCGGAATGAGCAGTTCTTC	CASSSQTSGSRNEQFF
TRBD1	.	TRBV27	TRBJ2-1	TGTGCCAGCAGTTTAAGACAGGGGATATACAATGAGCAGTTCTTC	CASSLRQGIYNEQFF
TRBD2	.	TRBV7-9	TRBJ2-1	TGTGCCAGCAGCTTCGTGACTAGCGGGAGGACGAATGAGCAGTTCTTC	CASSFVTSGRTNEQFF
.	.	TRBV27	TRBJ1-1	TGTGCCAGCAGTTTTGGAGGGGCTATTAACACTGAAGCTTTCTTT	CASSFGGAINTEAFF
.	.	TRBV18	TRBJ2-2	TGTGCCAGCTTCCGGACTCAACCGAACACCGGGGAGCTGTTTTTT	CASFRTQPNTGELFF
TRBD1	.	TRBV27	TRBJ1-5	TGTGCCAGCAGTTCCCTACAAACGGGACAGGGGGTTGTTAATCAGCCCCAGCATTTT	CASSSLQTGQGVVNQPQHF
TRBD1	.	TRBV4-1	TRBJ2-7	TGCGCCAGCAGCCAACCGTTCCGGGACAGGGGGCCCTACGAGCAGTACTTC	CASSQPFRDRGPYEQYF
TRBD2	.	TRBV11-2	TRBJ2-7	TGTGCCAGCAGTCTCCCGGGACTAGCGGGAGGCCGTTACTACGAGCAGTACTTC	CASSLPGLAGGRYYEQYF
.	.	TRBV7-9	TRBJ1-4	TGTGCCAGCAGCTCCCGCACCCAGGAGGAGGGTGAAAAACTGTTTTTT	CASSSRTQEEGEKLFF
TRBD1	.	TRBV19	TRBJ2-1	TGTGCCAGTTCTCCGGGACAGGGAAACAATGAGCAGTTCTTC	CASSPGQGNNEQFF
TRBD1	.	TRBV5-4	TRBJ2-1	TGTGCCAGCAGCTTGGTGGGACAGGGGTTCTACAATGAGCAGTTCTTC	CASSLVGQGFYNEQFF
.	.	TRBV5-1	TRBJ1-3	TGCGCCAGCAGCTTGGGGGGCTACTCTGGAAACACCATATATTTT	CASSLGGYSGNTIYF
TRBD2	.	TRBV6-5	TRBJ2-7	TGTGCCAGCAGTTACTCAAGCGGGATCTACGAGCAGTACTTC	CASSYSSGIYEQYF
TRBD1	.	TRBV27	TRBJ2-7	TGTGCCAGCACTTTTTCCGGGACAGGGAGCTCCTACGAGCAGTACTTC	CASTFSGTGSSYEQYF
TRBD1	.	TRBV28	TRBJ2-5	TGTGCCAGCAGTTTATGGGGGCGAGGACAGGGGTTTCTCGGGACCCAGTACTTC	CASSLWGRGQGFLGTQYF
.	.	TRBV19	TRBJ2-7	TGTGCCAGTTCCCGCAGGGCTCTCTACGAGCAGTACTTC	CASSRRALYEQYF
.	.	TRBV27	TRBJ1-1	TGTGCCAGCAGAGGGGGGGAGACGACCAAAACTGAAGCTTTCTTT	CASRGGETTKTEAFF
TRBD2	.	TRBV30	TRBJ2-1	TGTGCCTGGAGTGTACGCTCTAGCGGCAATGAGCAGTTCTTC	CAWSVRSSGNEQFF
.	few	TRBV9	TRBJ1-1	TGTGCCAGCAGCGTAGGGGGCAGCGACGTTGAAGCTTTCTTT	CASSVGGSDVEAFF
.	.	TRBV5-3	TRBJ2-5	TGTGCCAGCTCATTTTACCGTAGTAACCAAGAGACCCAGTACTTC	CASSFYRSNQETQYF
TRBD2	.	TRBV7-9	TRBJ2-7	TGTGCCAGCAGCTTACTAGCGGGAGGGGACGAGCAGTACTTC	CASSLLAGGDEQYF
.	.	TRBV30	TRBJ2-7	TGTGCCCACGGCGGAACCTACGAGCAGTACTTC	CAHGGTYEQYF
.	few	TRBV28	TRBJ2-7	TGTGCCAGCAGTCTCCTTGCCTACGAGCAGTACTTC	CASSLLAYEQYF